The next 3 T cell receptor beta chains were all read from a single sample in a study of T cells in tuberculosis. The repertoire was sequenced with immunoSEQ multiplex PCR; TCRdb's copy has only in-frame clones and lacks some. The sample lists about 20,000 clones; 85% to 90% were seen once. The sample was PBMCs. The receptors come from a donor aged 10-35 years with latent tuberculosis or without tuberculosis infection.

The rearrangement uses TRBV5-8 and TRBJ2-5; the match to TRBD2 covers 11 bases. The germline gives CDR1 SGHTS, CDR2 YDEGEE. V trimming: 4 bases; J trimming: 5 bases; junction bases outside the gene matches: 7. This CDR3 spans 15 amino acids. The CDR3 is CASSTGTSGPETQYF. CDR3 DNA: TGTGCCAGCAGCACTGGGACTAGCGGACCTGAGACCCAGTACTTC.

The chain recombines TRBV4-1 with TRBJ1-2; D perhaps matches TRBD1 (6 bases). The V gene's germline CDR1 is MGHRA and CDR2 YSYEKL. The CDR3 spans 12 residues. V was pared by 3 bases and J by 8 bases, with 10 bases between. The CDR3 is CASSHVQGGYTF. The CDR3 bases are TGCGCCAGCAGCCATGTACAGGGAGGCTACACCTTC.

This clone occurred once. The chain has TRBV30 and TRBJ1-4; TRBD1 matches at 11 bases. The CDR3 totals 14 residues. V trimming: 4 bases; J trimming: 7 bases; junction bases outside the gene matches: 5. The germline CDR1 and CDR2 sequences are GTSNPN and SVGIG (reference sequence). The CDR3 DNA sequence: TGTGCCTGGACTGGCGGGACAGGGGGTGAAAAACTGTTTTTT. Its protein is CAWTGGTGGEKLFF.